This T cell receptor (beta chain) derives from a study of CD8+ T cells in alopecia areata. Study-level results: Resident alphabeta T-cell populations of normal skin are likewise subject to sequencing in scalp samples. Normal scalp had lower clonality than lesional scalp, with alopecia totalis/universalis lesions showing this most strongly.

Deletions cut 11 bases from V and 7 bases from J, with 20 bases between. The CDR3 is 14 residues long. Per germline, CDR1 SEHNR and CDR2 FQNEAQ (reference sequence). Indicated treatment: oral pan-JAK inhibitor, 5-10 mg twice daily. Alopecia areata patients provided lesional scalp punch biopsies and peripheral blood, both collected for the study. A note on this clone: What it recognizes is unknown.

Sequencing templates came from extracted RNA that was reverse transcribed into cDNA. Libraries were prepared by immunoSEQ multiplex PCR; TCRdb keeps only in-frame clonotypes and omits some of them. The sample gives about 110,000 clones, 56% of which show up once; 3% to 4% is in the top ten. V is TRBV7-9 and J is TRBJ2-2, with D possibly being TRBD1 (6 bases). The sequences come from CD4+ T cells sorted from blood, collected at week 24, from a patient treated with tofacitinib. The sequence derives from a human donor with alopecia areata. In DNA, the CDR3 is TGTGCCCACCTGGCCCCAGGGGCGAGCGGGGAGCTGTTTTTT. This sequence encodes CAHLAPGASGELFF.